This TCR beta chain originates from a study of graft-versus-host responses after intestinal transplantation. In the study overall: Anti-thymocyte globulin induction preceded two to four years of tacrolimus and steroid maintenance in all recipients.

Concerning this clone itself: Its antigen is unknown.

Study-wide results and caveats: Researchers found GvH clones in recipient marrow, and some showed up first in ileum or blood. Early post-transplant HvG declines were associated with peak circulating GvH clone levels.

In germline, CDR1 is SEHNR, CDR2 FQNEAQ (reference sequence). This CDR3 has 17 residues. With 1 base clipped from V and 0 bases from J, the junction kept 5 bases outside the gene matches. Sequenced by immunoSEQ multiplex PCR; TCRdb stores in-frame clones only, minus some. Among about 21,000 clones, 85% to 95% were seen once, and the ten largest hold 43%. The gene calls are TRBV7-9 and TRBJ2-1; TRBD1 agrees at 8 bases. This clonotype originated in a human patient who received an intestinal transplant, so some T cells may come from the graft donor. The specimen was PBMCs, collected around 37 weeks after intestinal transplant. In DNA form, the CDR3 reads TGTGCCAGCAGCTTAGGGGCAGGGGGCCCCTCCTACAATGAGCAGTTCTTC. This gives the protein CASSLGAGGPSYNEQFF.